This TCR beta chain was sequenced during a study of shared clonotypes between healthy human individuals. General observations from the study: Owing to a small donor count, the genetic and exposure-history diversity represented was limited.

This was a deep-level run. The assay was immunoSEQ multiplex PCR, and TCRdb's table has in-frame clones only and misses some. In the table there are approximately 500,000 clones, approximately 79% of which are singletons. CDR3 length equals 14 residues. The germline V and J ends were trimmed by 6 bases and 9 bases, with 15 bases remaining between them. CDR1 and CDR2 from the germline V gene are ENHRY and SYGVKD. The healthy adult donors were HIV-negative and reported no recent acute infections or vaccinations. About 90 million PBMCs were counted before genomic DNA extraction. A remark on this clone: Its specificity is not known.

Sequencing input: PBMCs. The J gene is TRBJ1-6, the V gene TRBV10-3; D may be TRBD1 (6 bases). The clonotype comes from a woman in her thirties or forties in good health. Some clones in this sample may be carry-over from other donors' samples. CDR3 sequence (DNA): TGTGCCATCAGCTCGGACAGTTTTGGTTCACCCCTCCACTTT. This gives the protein CAISSDSFGSPLHF.